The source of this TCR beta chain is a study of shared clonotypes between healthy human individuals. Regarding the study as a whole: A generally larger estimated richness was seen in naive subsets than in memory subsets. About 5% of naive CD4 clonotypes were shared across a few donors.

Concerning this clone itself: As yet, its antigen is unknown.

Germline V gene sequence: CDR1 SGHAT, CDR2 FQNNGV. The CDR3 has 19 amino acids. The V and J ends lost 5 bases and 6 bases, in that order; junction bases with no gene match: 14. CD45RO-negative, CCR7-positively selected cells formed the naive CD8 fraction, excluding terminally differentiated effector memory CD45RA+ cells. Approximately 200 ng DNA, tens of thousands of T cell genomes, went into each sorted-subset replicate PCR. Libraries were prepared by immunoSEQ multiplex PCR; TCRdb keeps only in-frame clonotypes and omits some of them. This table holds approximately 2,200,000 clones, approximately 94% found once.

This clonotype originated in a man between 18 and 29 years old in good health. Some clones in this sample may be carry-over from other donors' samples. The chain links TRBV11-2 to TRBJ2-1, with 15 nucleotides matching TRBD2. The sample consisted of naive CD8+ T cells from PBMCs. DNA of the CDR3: TGTGCCAGCAGCCCTTGGACTAGCGGGAGGGTCGGCATGGGCAATGAGCAGTTCTTC. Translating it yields CASSPWTSGRVGMGNEQFF.